The next 5 T cell receptor beta chains were all read from a single sample in a study of T cell repertoires in cytomegalovirus infection (dated by TCRdb to the late 2010s). Reads for this sample came from an Illumina HiSeq 1500. TCRdb reanalyzed the raw reads on its own, using fastp at Q25 for trimming and MiXCR for clone calling, and kept in-frame beta chains. Records with the same CDR3 protein are collapsed into one entry carrying the most frequent genes and DNA. The sample contains fewer than 80,000 distinct CDR3 sequences, roughly 3.7% of them found a single time. 3.5% to 6% of the sample lies in the top ten. Source material: PBMCs. Receptors were obtained from a human donor in good health (CMV status not recorded). Some clones in this sample may be carry-over from other donors' samples.

This clonotype was detected ten times or more. The chain employs TRBV19 and TRBJ2-3; D possibly matches TRBD1 or TRBD2 (5 bases each). Per the germline V gene, CDR1 is LNHDA and CDR2 is SQIVND (reference sequence). The CDR3 runs to 13 residues. V was shortened by 8 bases and J by 2 bases, with 11 bases between the two germline ends. The CDR3 here is CASAVGTTDTQYF. The CDR3, as DNA: TGTGCCAGTGCTGTGGGGACCACAGATACGCAGTATTTT.

This clonotype was observed many times. This chain connects TRBV2 to TRBJ2-5; D call uncertain. Germline V lookup: CDR1 SNHLY, CDR2 FYNNEI. Between the trimmed V and J ends, which lost 7 bases and 3 bases, there was a span of 6 bases. The CDR3 is made up of 11 amino acids. The CDR3 loop reads CASTREETQYF. CDR3 DNA: TGTGCCAGCACAAGGGAAGAGACCCAGTACTTC.

Of note for this clonotype: This sequence may be a read error, since a much larger clone differs from it by one base. This is likely a read error, given that the CDR3 carries no conserved phenylalanine or tryptophan at its end. The chain links TRBV19 to TRBJ1-5; no clear D. CDR3 length: 16 amino acids. Germline CDR1 LNHDA, CDR2 SQIVND (reference sequence). V lost 1 base, J lost 6 bases, and 16 bases lay in between. As DNA, the CDR3 is TGTGCCAGTAGTATAGCCGCTGTCGCGGTTGGTCAGCCCCAGCATTAT. This gives the protein CASSIAAVAVGQPQHY.

This clonotype was detected many times. The V call is TRBV7-2, the J call TRBJ2-1; the D gene is possibly TRBD2 (6 bases). Germline lookup yields CDR1 SGHTA and CDR2 FQGNSA. This CDR3 comprises 16 residues. The V end was cut by 5 bases, the J end by 0 bases, with 14 bases between. DNA for the CDR3: TGTGCCAGCAGCGGAGGGATGGGGAGCTCCTACAATGAGCAGTTCTTC. Residues: CASSGGMGSSYNEQFF.

In this sample, this clonotype turned up many times. The J gene is TRBJ2-1, the V gene TRBV7-3; D is unresolved. The CDR3 loop spans 16 amino acids. V lost 1 base and J lost 0, with 10 bases in between. The germline CDR1 and CDR2 sequences are SGHTA and FQGTGA. The CDR3: CASSLMAGDSYNEQFF. The CDR3 DNA reads as TGTGCCAGCAGCTTAATGGCCGGAGACTCCTACAATGAGCAGTTCTTC.